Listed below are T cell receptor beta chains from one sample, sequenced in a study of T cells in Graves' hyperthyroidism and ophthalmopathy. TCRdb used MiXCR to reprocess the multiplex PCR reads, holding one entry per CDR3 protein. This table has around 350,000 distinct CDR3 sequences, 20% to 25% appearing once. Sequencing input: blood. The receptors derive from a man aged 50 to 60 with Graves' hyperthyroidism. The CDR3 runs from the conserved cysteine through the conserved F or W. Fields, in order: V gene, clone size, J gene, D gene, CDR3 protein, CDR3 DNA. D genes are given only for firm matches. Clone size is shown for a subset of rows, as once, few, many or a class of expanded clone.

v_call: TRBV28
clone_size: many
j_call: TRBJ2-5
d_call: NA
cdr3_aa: CASSTTLGGGETQYF
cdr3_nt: TGTGCCAGCAGTACCACCTTAGGGGGGGGGGAGACCCAGTACTTC

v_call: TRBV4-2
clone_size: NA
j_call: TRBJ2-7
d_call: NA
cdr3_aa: CASSRDYPEPYEQYF
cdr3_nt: TGTGCCAGCAGCCGAGACTACCCGGAGCCCTACGAGCAGTACTTC

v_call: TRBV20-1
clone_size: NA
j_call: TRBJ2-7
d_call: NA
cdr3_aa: CSARGFSANTLGTYEQYF
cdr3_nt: TGCAGTGCTAGGGGTTTTAGCGCGAACACTTTAGGGACCTACGAGCAGTACTTC

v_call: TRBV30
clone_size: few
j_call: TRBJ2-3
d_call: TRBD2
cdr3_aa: CAWSRGTSGTDTQYF
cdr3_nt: TGTGCCTGGAGTCGAGGAACTAGCGGCACAGATACGCAGTATTTT

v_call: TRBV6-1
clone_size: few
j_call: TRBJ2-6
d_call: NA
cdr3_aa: CASSEANVLTF
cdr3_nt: TGTGCCAGCAGTGAGGCCAACGTCCTGACTTTC

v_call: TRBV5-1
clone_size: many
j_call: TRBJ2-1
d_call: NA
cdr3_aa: CASSLDGLYNEQFF
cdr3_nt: TGCGCCAGCAGCTTGGACGGACTATACAATGAGCAGTTCTTC

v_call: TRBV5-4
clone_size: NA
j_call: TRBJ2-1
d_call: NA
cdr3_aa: CASSQDEYNEQFF
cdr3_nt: TGTGCCAGCAGCCAGGACGAGTACAATGAGCAGTTCTTC

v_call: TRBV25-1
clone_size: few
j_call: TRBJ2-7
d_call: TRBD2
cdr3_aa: CASCWTSEHHEQYF
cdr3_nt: TGTGCCAGCTGTTGGACTAGCGAACACCACGAGCAGTACTTC

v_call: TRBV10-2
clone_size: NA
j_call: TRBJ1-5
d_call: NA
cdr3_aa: CASRGGGPQHF
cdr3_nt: TGCGCCAGCAGGGGGGGGGGTCCCCAGCATTTT

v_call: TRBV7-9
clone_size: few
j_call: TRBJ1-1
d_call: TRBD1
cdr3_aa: CASSSQGGDTEAFF
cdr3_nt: TGTGCCAGCAGCTCACAGGGGGGCGACACTGAAGCTTTCTTT

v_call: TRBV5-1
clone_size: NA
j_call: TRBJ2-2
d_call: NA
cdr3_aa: CASSLITGSPGELFF
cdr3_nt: TGCGCCAGCAGCTTGATTACAGGGAGTCCCGGGGAGCTGTTTTTT

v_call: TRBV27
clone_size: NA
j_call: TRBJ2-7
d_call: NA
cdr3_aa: CASSRRTGKYEQYF
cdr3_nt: TGTGCCAGCAGTCGACGGACGGGAAAATACGAGCAGTACTTC

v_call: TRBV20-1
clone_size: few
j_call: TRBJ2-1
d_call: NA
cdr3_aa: CSARSSKSYNEQFF
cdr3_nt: TGCAGTGCTAGATCGTCTAAGTCCTACAATGAGCAGTTCTTC

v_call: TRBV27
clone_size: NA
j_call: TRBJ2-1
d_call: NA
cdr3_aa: CASSFLDSDNEQFF
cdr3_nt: TGTGCCAGCAGTTTCCTCGACAGCGACAATGAGCAGTTCTTC

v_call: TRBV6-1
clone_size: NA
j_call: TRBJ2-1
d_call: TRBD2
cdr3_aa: CASSPRGASGGNYNEQFF
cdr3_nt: TGTGCCAGCAGTCCCCGAGGGGCGTCGGGGGGTAACTACAATGAGCAGTTCTTC

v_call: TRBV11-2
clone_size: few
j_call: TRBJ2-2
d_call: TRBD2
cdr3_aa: CASRFSGSTGELFF
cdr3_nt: TGTGCCAGCAGATTTAGCGGGAGCACCGGGGAGCTGTTTTTT

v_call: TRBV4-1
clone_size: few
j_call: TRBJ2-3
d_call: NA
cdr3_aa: CASTGTPSTDTQYF
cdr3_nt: TGCGCCAGCACGGGGACACCTAGCACAGATACGCAGTATTTT

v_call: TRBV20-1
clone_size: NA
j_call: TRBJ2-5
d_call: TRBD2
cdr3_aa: CSARPSELLAGGHQETQYF
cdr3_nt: TGCAGTGCTAGGCCTTCCGAACTACTAGCGGGAGGGCACCAAGAGACCCAGTACTTC

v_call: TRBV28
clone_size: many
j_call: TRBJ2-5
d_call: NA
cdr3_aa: CASSLAGDPGETQYF
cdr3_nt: TGTGCCAGCAGTTTAGCAGGGGACCCGGGGGAGACCCAGTACTTC

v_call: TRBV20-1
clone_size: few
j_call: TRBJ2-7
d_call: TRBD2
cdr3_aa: CSARVFGTSYEQYF
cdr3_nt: TGCAGTGCTAGAGTTTTTGGGACTAGCTACGAGCAGTACTTC

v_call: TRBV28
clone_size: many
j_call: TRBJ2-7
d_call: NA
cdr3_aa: CASSLWTRPHEQYF
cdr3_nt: TGTGCCAGCAGTTTATGGACCCGTCCCCACGAGCAGTACTTC

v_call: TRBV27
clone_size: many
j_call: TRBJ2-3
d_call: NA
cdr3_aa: CASTLIGTDTQYF
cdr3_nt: TGTGCCAGCACCTTAATTGGCACAGATACGCAGTATTTT

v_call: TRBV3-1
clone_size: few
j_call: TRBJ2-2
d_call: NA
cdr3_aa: CASSQRGGPGELFF
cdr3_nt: TGTGCCAGCAGCCAACGAGGGGGGCCCGGGGAGCTGTTTTTT

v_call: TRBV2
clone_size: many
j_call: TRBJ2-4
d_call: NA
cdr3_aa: CASRVQGKDKNIQYF
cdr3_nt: TGTGCCAGCAGGGTACAGGGAAAGGACAAAAACATTCAGTACTTC

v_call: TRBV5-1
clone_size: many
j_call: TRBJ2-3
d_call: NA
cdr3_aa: CASSSIRTQVTDTQYF
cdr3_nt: TGCGCCAGCAGCTCCATCCGGACTCAAGTCACAGATACGCAGTATTTT

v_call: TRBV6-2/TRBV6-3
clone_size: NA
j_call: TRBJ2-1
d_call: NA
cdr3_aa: CASRPLGGNNEQFF
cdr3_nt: TGTGCCAGCCGTCCTCTGGGTGGAAACAATGAGCAGTTCTTC

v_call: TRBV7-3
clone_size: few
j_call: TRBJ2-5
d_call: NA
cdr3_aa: CASSGRVGETQYF
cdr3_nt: TGTGCCAGCAGCGGCAGGGTAGGGGAGACCCAGTACTTC

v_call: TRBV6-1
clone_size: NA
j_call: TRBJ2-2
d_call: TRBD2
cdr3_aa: CASSTRTSGAGELFF
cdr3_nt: TGTGCCAGCAGCACGAGGACTAGCGGTGCCGGGGAGCTGTTTTTT

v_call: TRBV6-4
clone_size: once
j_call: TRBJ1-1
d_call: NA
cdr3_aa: CASSDGGVGTEAFF
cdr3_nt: TGTGCCAGCAGTGACGGAGGGGTTGGGACTGAAGCTTTCTTT

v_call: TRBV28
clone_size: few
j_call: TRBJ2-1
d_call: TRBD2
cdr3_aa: CASSLWGTSGKNNNEQFF
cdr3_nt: TGTGCCAGCAGTTTATGGGGGACTAGCGGGAAAAATAACAATGAGCAGTTCTTC

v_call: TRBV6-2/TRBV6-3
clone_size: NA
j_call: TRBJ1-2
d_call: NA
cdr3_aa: CASTDGVGYTF
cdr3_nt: TGTGCCAGCACAGATGGGGTTGGCTACACCTTC

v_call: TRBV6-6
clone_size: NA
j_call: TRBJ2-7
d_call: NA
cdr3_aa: CASSYSARLPTGEQYF
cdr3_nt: TGTGCCAGCAGTTACTCAGCTCGGCTTCCTACTGGAGAGCAGTACTTC

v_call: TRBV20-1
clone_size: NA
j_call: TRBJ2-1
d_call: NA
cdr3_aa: CSAPSTESSYNEQFF
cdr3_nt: TGCAGTGCCCCCAGCACCGAGAGCTCCTACAATGAGCAGTTCTTC

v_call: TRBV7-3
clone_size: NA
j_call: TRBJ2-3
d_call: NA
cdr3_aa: CASSSPSEDTQYF
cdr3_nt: TGTGCCAGCAGCTCACCCTCGGAAGATACGCAGTATTTT

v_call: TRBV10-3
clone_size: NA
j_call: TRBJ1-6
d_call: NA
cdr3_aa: CANRPSLGNSPLHF
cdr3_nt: TGTGCCAATAGACCGTCACTCGGGAATTCACCCCTCCACTTT

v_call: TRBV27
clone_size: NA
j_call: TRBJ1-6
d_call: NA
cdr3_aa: CASSLVFLGDSPLHF
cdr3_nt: TGTGCCAGCAGTCTAGTCTTTTTGGGGGATTCACCCCTCCACTTT

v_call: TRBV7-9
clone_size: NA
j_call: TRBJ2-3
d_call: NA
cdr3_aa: CASSLYQGRDTQYF
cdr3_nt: TGTGCCAGCAGCTTATACCAGGGAAGAGATACGCAGTATTTT

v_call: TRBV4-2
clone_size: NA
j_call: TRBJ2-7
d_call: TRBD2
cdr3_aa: CASSQGDSGKYEQYF
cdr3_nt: TGTGCCAGCAGCCAAGGCGATAGCGGGAAGTACGAGCAGTACTTC

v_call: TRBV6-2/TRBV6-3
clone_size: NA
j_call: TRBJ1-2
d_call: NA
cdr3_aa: CASTYGGGSYGYTF
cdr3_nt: TGTGCCAGCACCTATGGCGGGGGGAGCTATGGCTACACCTTC

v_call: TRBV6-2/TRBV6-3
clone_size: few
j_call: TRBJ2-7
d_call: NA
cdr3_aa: CASSYGAGAKYEQYF
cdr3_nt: TGTGCCAGCAGTTATGGAGCAGGGGCCAAATACGAGCAGTACTTC

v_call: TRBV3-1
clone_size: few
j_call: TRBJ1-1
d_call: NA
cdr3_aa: CASSPLAADTEAFF
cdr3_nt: TGTGCCAGCAGCCCGCTGGCAGCGGACACTGAAGCTTTCTTT

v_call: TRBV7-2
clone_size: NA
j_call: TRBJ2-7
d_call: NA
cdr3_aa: CASSEGSSPFYEQYF
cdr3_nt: TGTGCCAGCAGTGAGGGTTCCTCCCCGTTCTACGAGCAGTACTTC

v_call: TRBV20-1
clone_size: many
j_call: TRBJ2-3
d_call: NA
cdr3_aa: CSARRPPDTQYF
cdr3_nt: TGCAGTGCTAGACGCCCCCCAGATACGCAGTATTTT

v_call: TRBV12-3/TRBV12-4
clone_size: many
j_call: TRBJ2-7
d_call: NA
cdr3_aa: CASSLAQTYEQYF
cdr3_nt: TGTGCCAGCAGTTTGGCCCAGACCTACGAGCAGTACTTC

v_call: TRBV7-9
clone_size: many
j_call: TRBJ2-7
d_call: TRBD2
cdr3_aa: CASSPSGSYEQYF
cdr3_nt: TGTGCCAGCAGCCCTAGCGGGAGCTACGAGCAGTACTTC

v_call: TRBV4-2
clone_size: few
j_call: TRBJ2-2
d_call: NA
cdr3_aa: CASSLEGGPKNTGELFF
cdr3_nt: TGTGCCAGCAGCCTAGAGGGCGGCCCTAAGAACACCGGGGAGCTGTTTTTT

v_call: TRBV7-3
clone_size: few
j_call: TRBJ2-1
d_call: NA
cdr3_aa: CASSSREHNEQFF
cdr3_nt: TGTGCCAGCAGTTCCAGGGAACACAATGAGCAGTTCTTC

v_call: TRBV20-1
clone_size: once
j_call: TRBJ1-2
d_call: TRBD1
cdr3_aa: CSARGPGTGGNYGYTF
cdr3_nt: TGCAGTGCTAGGGGACCCGGGACAGGGGGAAACTATGGCTACACCTTC

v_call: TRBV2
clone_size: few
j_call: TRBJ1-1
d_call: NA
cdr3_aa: CASNPYSNTEAFF
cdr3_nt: TGTGCCAGCAACCCATACTCGAACACTGAAGCTTTCTTT

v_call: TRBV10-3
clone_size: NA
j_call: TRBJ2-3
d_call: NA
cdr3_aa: CAISEAATDTQYF
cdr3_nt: TGTGCCATCAGTGAAGCAGCCACAGATACGCAGTATTTT